The text below deals with one T cell receptor beta chain. Its specificity is not known. The PCR employed 60 Vbeta primers together with 13 Jbeta primers. Method: immunoSEQ multiplex PCR; TCRdb's copy keeps in-frame clones and lacks some. In the table there are some 150,000 clones, approximately 82% of which are singletons. The sample comes from a study of cytomegalovirus exposure and HLA in healthy donors. Findings and caveats of the study: Most subjects' HLA-A and HLA-B alleles were reportedly predicted from TCR beta sequences. Through in vitro validation, a few CMV-associated chains were shown to be specific for CMV antigens. Available immune exposure information was restricted to CMV serostatus only.

The CDR3 has 15 residues. Germline V gene sequence: CDR1 PRHDT, CDR2 FYEKMQ (reference sequence). J gave up 5 bases and V 5 bases, and 8 bases lay outside the gene matches. The sequenced material came from PBMCs. This chain uses TRBV13 with TRBJ2-5, with 10 bases aligning to TRBD1. The sequence was collected from a man between 40 and 49 years old in good health and CMV-seronegative. This CDR3 reads CASSTGTGDGETQYF. The CDR3 bases are TGTGCCAGCAGCACCGGGACAGGGGATGGCGAGACCCAGTACTTC.